Each of the 15 T cell receptor beta chains below was sequenced from the same sample in a study of T-cell memory formation after mild COVID-19. A single record per CDR3 protein comes from TCRdb applying MiXCR to the 5' RACE reads. The table lists under 350,000 distinct CDR3 sequences, about 16% of them singletons. Material: PBMCs or a T cell subset sorted from them (not recorded which). Receptor source: a man aged 18 to 29 who had mild COVID-19 (a few samples of this study predate the infection). Cell type and time point are not known.

DNA for the CDR3: TGTGCCAGCAGCTTAGGGGTATCGGGGGAAGCCAAAAACATTCAGTACTTC. Translated, it gives CASSLGVSGEAKNIQYF. The chain links TRBV7-9 to TRBJ2-4, with a possible D match to TRBD2 (6 bases). Between the trimmed V and J ends, which lost 1 base and 0 bases, there was a span of 13 bases. Germline V gene sequence: CDR1 SEHNR, CDR2 FQNEAQ (reference sequence). The CDR3 has 17 residues.

This clonotype has a handful of counts. The chain couples TRBV7-8 to TRBJ1-3; D unclear. The germline gives CDR1 SGHVS, CDR2 FQNEAQ. Trimming cost V 1 base and J 11 bases, with 9 bases left between them. This CDR3 contains 12 residues. This CDR3 reads CASSLVTASIYF. CDR3 DNA sequence: TGTGCCAGCAGCTTAGTAACAGCCTCCATATATTTT. Supplemented by reference TRBV7-8 and TRBJ1-3, the full variable domain reads GAGVSQSPRYKVAKRGQDVALRCDPISGHVSLFWYQQALGQGPEFLTYFQNEAQLDKSGLPSDRFFAERPEGSVSTLKIQRTQQEDSAVYLCASSLVTASIYFGEGSWLTVV.

The table lists this clonotype with a count of one. The gene calls are TRBV4-1 and TRBJ1-1; tentative D call: TRBD1 (5 bases). The V end lost 3 bases, the J end lost 8 bases, and 22 bases lay between the germline ends. This CDR3 comprises 16 residues. In germline, CDR1 is MGHRA, CDR2 YSYEKL. The DNA for the CDR3 is TGCGCCAGCAGCCATAGACCTCAGGGTTTAGGGGCAGAAGCTTTCTTT. It translates to CASSHRPQGLGAEAFF.

This clonotype was seen many times. The chain uses TRBV7-3 and TRBJ2-3; TRBD1 might be the D (5 bases). V lost 3 bases, J lost 2 bases, and 9 bases lay in between. CDR1 and CDR2 (germline): SGHTA, FQGTGA. This CDR3 spans 14 amino acids. The CDR3 DNA sequence: TGTGCCAGCAGCTTTGGACAAGCCACAGATACGCAGTATTTT. It specifies CASSFGQATDTQYF.

The chain carries TRBV5-6 and TRBJ1-2; a possible D gene is TRBD1 (5 bases). The CDR3 has 14 amino acids. The ends were cut back, 0 bases at V and 1 base at J, with 7 bases in the middle. CDR1 and CDR2 (germline): SGHDT, YYEEEE. The CDR3 spells CASSLEDINYGYTF. The CDR3 DNA reads as TGTGCCAGCAGCTTGGAGGACATTAACTATGGCTACACCTTC.

The chain carries TRBV7-6 and TRBJ2-4, with a tentative D call TRBD2 (6 bases). Germline V gives CDR1 SGHVS, CDR2 FNYEAQ. V lost 6 bases and J 6 bases, leaving 9 bases between the germline ends. The CDR3 extends over 12 amino acids. The CDR3 DNA reads TGTGCCAGCAGTACCGGGGGAAACATTCAGTACTTC. It yields the protein CASSTGGNIQYF. The complete variable domain, with remaining parts taken from reference TRBV7-6 and TRBJ2-4, reads GAGVSQSPRYKVTKRGQDVALRCDPISGHVSLYWYRQALGQGPEFLTYFNYEAQQDKSGLPNDRFSAERPEGSISTLTIQRTEQRDSAMYRCASSTGGNIQYFGAGTRLSVL.

The chain uses TRBV7-6 and TRBJ1-6, with D possibly being TRBD1 (6 bases). The V gene lost 5 bases and the J gene lost 7 bases, with 12 bases spanning the gap. The CDR3 length is 14 residues. CDR1 SGHVS and CDR2 FNYEAQ come from the germline V gene. The CDR3 nucleotides read TGTGCCAGCAGCCCCCGGGACAAAAATTCACCCCTCCACTTT. Its translation: CASSPRDKNSPLHF.

The V call is TRBV7-7, the J call TRBJ2-5; D ambiguous. Germline CDR1 SSHAT, CDR2 FNYEAQ (reference sequence). This CDR3 is 13 amino acids long. Deletions cut 1 base from V and 5 bases from J, with 8 bases between. The CDR3 bases are TGTGCCAGCAGCTTAGGGGGTTGGGAGACCCAGTACTTC. It codes for CASSLGGWETQYF.

The chain joins TRBV5-8 to TRBJ1-2; 7 nucleotides match TRBD1. CDR3 length: 16 amino acids. Germline V gene lookup returns CDR1 SGHTS and CDR2 YDEGEE. V was clipped by 4 bases and J by 4 bases; unmatched bases: 13. The CDR3 DNA follows: TGTGCCAGCAGCGGAAGACAGGGCATCCTGGGCTATGGCTACACCTTC. Translation: CASSGRQGILGYGYTF.

The V gene is TRBV4-2, the J gene TRBJ1-1, with no clear D. This CDR3 region has 11 residues. V was pared by 1 base and J by 8 bases, with 5 bases between. CDR1 and CDR2 (germline): LGHNA, YNFKEQ. CDR3 residues: CASSQGREAFF. In nucleotides, the CDR3 is TGTGCCAGCAGCCAAGGGCGAGAAGCTTTCTTT.

This clonotype occurred many times. The rearrangement joins TRBV6-2 or TRBV6-3 to TRBJ1-2; D unresolved. The CDR3 consists of 16 residues. V was clipped by 2 bases and J by 2 bases, with 15 bases between them. Germline lookup yields CDR1 MNHEY and CDR2 SVGEGT. The DNA of the CDR3 is TGTGCCAGCAGTTACATGTTGCCGAGATTCAACTATGGCTACACCTTC. It is translated as CASSYMLPRFNYGYTF.

V usage is TRBV15 and J usage is TRBJ2-3; 14 nucleotides agree with TRBD2. V lost 2 bases, J lost 1 base, and 5 bases stayed unmatched. The CDR3 covers 18 residues. Germline-derived CDR1 and CDR2 are LNHNV and YYDKDF (reference sequence). The CDR3 DNA reads TGTGCCACCAGCAGACCCGGGACTAGCGGGGGCGGCACAGATACGCAGTATTTT. Its translation is CATSRPGTSGGGTDTQYF.

The V and J genes are TRBV11-2 and TRBJ2-1; 10 bases line up with TRBD2. This CDR3 has 14 residues. The V segment lost 3 bases and the J segment 5 bases; nucleotides outside the gene matches: 1. Germline V gene data show CDR1 as SGHAT and CDR2 as FQNNGV. CDR3 bases: TGTGCCAGCAGCTTTGGACTAGCGGACAATGAGCAGTTCTTC. It encodes CASSFGLADNEQFF.

V gene TRBV2 combines with J gene TRBJ2-3; D gene unclear. V was shortened by 7 bases and J by 0 bases, with 11 bases between the two germline ends. The germline CDR1 and CDR2 sequences are SNHLY and FYNNEI. The CDR3 covers 14 residues. CDR3 bases: TGTGCCAGCAAGATGGTAGATAGCACAGATACGCAGTATTTT. Translating gives CASKMVDSTDTQYF.

The table lists this clonotype with a few counts. The gene calls are TRBV4-3 and TRBJ1-1, with a weak D call TRBD1 (5 bases). CDR1 is LGHNA, CDR2 YSLEER, per germline. The CDR3 contains 16 residues. V lost 4 bases and J lost 0, with 15 bases in between. The CDR3 sequence is CASSPTAGSLNTEAFF. CDR3 nucleotide sequence: TGCGCCAGCAGCCCCACGGCAGGGTCCTTGAACACTGAAGCTTTCTTT.